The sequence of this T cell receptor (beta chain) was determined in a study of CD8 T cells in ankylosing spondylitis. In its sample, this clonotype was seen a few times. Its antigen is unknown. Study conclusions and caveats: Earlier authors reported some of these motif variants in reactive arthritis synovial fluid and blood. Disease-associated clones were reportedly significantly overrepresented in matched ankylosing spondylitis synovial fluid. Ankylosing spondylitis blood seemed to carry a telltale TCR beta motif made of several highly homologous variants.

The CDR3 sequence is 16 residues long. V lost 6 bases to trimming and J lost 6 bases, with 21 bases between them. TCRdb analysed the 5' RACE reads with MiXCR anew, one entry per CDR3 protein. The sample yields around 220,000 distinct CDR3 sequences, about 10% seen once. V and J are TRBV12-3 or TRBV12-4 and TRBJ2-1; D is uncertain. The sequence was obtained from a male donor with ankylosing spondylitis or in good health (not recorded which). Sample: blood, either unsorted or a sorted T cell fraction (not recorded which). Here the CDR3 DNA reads TGTGCCAGCAGCTCGGGTCCAGCAAAAGGGCTCAATGAGCAGTTCTTC. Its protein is CASSSGPAKGLNEQFF.